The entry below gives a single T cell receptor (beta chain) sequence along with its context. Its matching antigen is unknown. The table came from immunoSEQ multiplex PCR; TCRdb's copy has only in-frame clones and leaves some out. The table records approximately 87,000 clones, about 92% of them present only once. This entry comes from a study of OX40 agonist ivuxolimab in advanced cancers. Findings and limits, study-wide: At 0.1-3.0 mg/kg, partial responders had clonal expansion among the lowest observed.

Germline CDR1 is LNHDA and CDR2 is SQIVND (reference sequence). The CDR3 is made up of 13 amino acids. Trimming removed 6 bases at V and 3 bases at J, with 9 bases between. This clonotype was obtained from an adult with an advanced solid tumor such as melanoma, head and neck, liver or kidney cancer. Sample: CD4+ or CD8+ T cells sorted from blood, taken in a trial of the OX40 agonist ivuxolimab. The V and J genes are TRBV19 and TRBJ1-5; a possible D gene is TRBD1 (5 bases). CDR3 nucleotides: TGTGCCAGTAGGCAGGGTTACAATCAGCCCCAGCATTTT. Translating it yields CASRQGYNQPQHF.